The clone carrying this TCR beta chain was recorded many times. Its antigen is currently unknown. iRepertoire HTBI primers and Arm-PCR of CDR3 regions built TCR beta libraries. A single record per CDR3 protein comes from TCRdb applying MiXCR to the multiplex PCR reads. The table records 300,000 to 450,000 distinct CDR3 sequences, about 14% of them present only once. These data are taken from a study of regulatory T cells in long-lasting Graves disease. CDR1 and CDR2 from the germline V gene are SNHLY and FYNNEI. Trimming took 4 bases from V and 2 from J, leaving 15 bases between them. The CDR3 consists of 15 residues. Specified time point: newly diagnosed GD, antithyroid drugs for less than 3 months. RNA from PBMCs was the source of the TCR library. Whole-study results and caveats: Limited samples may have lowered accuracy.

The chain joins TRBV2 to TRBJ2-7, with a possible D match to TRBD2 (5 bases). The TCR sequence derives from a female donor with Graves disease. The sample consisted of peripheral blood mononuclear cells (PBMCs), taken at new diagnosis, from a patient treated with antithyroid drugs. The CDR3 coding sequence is TGTGCCAGCAGTGGGGAGCCCCGATTACCCTACGAGCAGTACTTC. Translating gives CASSGEPRLPYEQYF.